This passage covers 22 T cell receptor beta chains from one sample sequenced in a study of cytomegalovirus exposure and HLA in healthy donors. PCR amplification relied on 60 Vbeta primers (plus 13 Jbeta primers). Produced via immunoSEQ multiplex PCR; TCRdb's table is partial and in-frame only. This listing includes approximately 71,000 clones. The sequenced sample consisted of PBMCs. The receptors were sampled from a female donor in good health and CMV-seropositive.

This sequence joins TRBV7-2 and TRBJ1-5, with TRBD1 matching 7 bases. V was pared by 5 bases and J by 7 bases, with 5 bases of the junction left unmatched. Germline CDR1 is SGHTA and CDR2 is FQGNSA. The CDR3 spans 13 residues. The CDR3 here is CASSLQGRQPQHF. CDR3 nucleotide sequence: TGTGCCAGCAGCCTACAGGGGAGGCAGCCCCAGCATTTT.

The V gene is TRBV18, the J gene TRBJ2-7; tentatively, D is TRBD1 (6 bases). The CDR3 totals 12 residues. Trimming removed 1 base at V and 13 bases at J, with 14 bases between. Germline values: CDR1 KGHSH, CDR2 LQKENI. The CDR3, as DNA: TGTGCCAGCTCACCACGCAGGGGAGAACCTTACTTC. Translation: CASSPRRGEPYF.

The rearrangement links TRBV9 to TRBJ1-2, with TRBD1 identical over 8 bases. There are 15 residues in the CDR3. Trimming took 2 bases from V and 3 from J; bases not matched to a gene: 6. From germline, CDR1 is SGDLS and CDR2 YYNGEE. In DNA form, the CDR3 reads TGTGCCAGCAGCGTGGACAGGGAAGCGGACTATGGCTACACCTTC. It translates to CASSVDREADYGYTF. The whole variable domain, remainder taken from reference TRBV9 and TRBJ1-2, is DSGVTQTPKHLITATGQRVTLRCSPRSGDLSVYWYQQSLDQGLQFLIQYYNGEERAKGNILERFSAQQFPDLHSELNLSSLELGDSALYFCASSVDREADYGYTFGSGTRLTVV.

The J gene is TRBJ2-1, the V gene TRBV5-1; TRBD2 agrees at 7 bases. Trimming cost V 7 bases and J 5 bases; bases outside gene matches: 9. Germline lookup yields CDR1 SGHRS and CDR2 YFSETQ. This CDR3 is 14 amino acids long. CDR3 coding DNA: TGCGCCAGCGTAGACGGGAGGTCCGACAATGAGCAGTTCTTC. Protein sequence: CASVDGRSDNEQFF.

The chain uses TRBV19 and TRBJ2-2; 8 nucleotides agree with TRBD1. V was clipped by 3 bases and J by 11 bases; unmatched bases: 8. Germline CDR1 is LNHDA and CDR2 is SQIVND (reference sequence). This CDR3 contains 14 residues. CDR3: CASSIGAGGNELFF. Written as DNA, the CDR3 is TGTGCCAGTAGTATTGGGGCAGGGGGCAATGAGCTGTTTTTT.

The chain employs TRBV19 and TRBJ2-5; 7 bases are shared with TRBD1. With 10 bases clipped from V and 2 bases from J, the junction kept 10 bases outside the gene matches. The CDR3 extends over 14 amino acids. Germline CDR1 reads LNHDA; CDR2 reads SQIVND (reference sequence). The CDR3 sequence: CATSNWDSQETQYF. The CDR3 region has the DNA TGTGCCACCTCTAACTGGGACAGTCAAGAGACCCAGTACTTC.

V gene TRBV9 combines with J gene TRBJ2-1; 10 bases are shared with TRBD2. CDR1 SGDLS and CDR2 YYNGEE come from the germline V gene. V lost 1 base, J lost 4 bases, and 2 bases stayed unmatched. CDR3 length: 15 amino acids. CDR3 region: CASSVTSGDYNEQFF. CDR3 nucleotide sequence: TGTGCCAGCAGCGTAACTAGCGGGGATTACAATGAGCAGTTCTTC.

This chain joins TRBV18 and TRBJ1-3; D unclear. The CDR3 is 13 residues long. The V gene's germline CDR1 is KGHSH and CDR2 LQKENI. The ends were cut back, 3 bases at V and 2 bases at J, with 5 bases in the middle. CDR3 amino acids: CASSPDTGNTIYF. The DNA for the CDR3 is TGTGCCAGCTCACCTGACACTGGAAACACCATATATTTT.

To note about this clone: One junction end does not reproduce the germline sequence, and a read error may be involved. The rearrangement joins TRBV4-3 to TRBJ2-1; 9 bases agree with TRBD2. The germline gives CDR1 LGHNA, CDR2 YSLEER. The length of the CDR3 is 16 residues. DNA of the CDR3: TGCGCCAGCAGCCACCAACTAGCGGGCTCCGACAATGAGCAGTTCTTC. Protein: CASSHQLAGSDNEQFF.

The CDR3 DNA reads as TGTGCCACCAGCTTACTAGCGCAACTCACAGATACGCAGTATTTT. It is translated as CATSLLAQLTDTQYF. This sequence joins TRBV15 and TRBJ2-3; 7 positions agree with TRBD2. The CDR3 is made up of 15 amino acids. In germline, CDR1 is LNHNV, CDR2 YYDKDF (reference sequence). The J segment lost 2 bases and the V segment lost 5 bases, leaving 7 bases of the junction unmatched.

The chain combines TRBV12-5 with TRBJ2-1; 12 nucleotides match TRBD1. Germline CDR1 is LGHNT and CDR2 is FRNRAP. V gave up 0 bases and J gave up 9 bases; unmatched junction bases: 9. The CDR3 totals 17 residues. The CDR3 bases are TGTGCTAGTGGTTTGGTCCTCGGGACAGGGGGCGCCGGTGAGCAGTTCTTC. As protein: CASGLVLGTGGAGEQFF.

The V gene is TRBV6-1, the J gene TRBJ1-1; D might be TRBD1 (5 bases). This CDR3 spans 12 amino acids. The V gene lost 10 bases and the J gene lost 6 bases, with 15 bases spanning the gap. Germline loops: CDR1 MNHNS, CDR2 SASEGT. DNA for the CDR3: TGTGCCATCGGGGGTAGGTCTCCTGAAGCTTTCTTT. Translating it yields CAIGGRSPEAFF.

This rearrangement joins TRBV4-1 to TRBJ1-1; D call uncertain. The CDR3 has 14 amino acids. Germline values: CDR1 MGHRA, CDR2 YSYEKL. Trimming shortened V by 1 base and J by 3 bases, and 9 bases separated the two germline ends. The CDR3 DNA sequence: TGCGCCAGCAGCCAAGTGATGGCCGACACTGAAGCTTTCTTT. Protein sequence: CASSQVMADTEAFF.

The chain couples TRBV14 to TRBJ1-3; D might be TRBD1 (5 bases). The CDR3 is 15 residues long. V was clipped by 4 bases and J by 0 bases, with 10 bases between them. Germline-derived CDR1 and CDR2 are SGHDN and FVKESK. Here the CDR3 reads CASSPDSASGNTIYF. In nucleotides, the CDR3 is TGTGCCAGCAGCCCAGACAGTGCCTCTGGAAACACCATATATTTT.

This chain uses TRBV6-5 with TRBJ2-7, with 7 nucleotides matching TRBD2. V was pared by 5 bases and J by 6 bases, with 7 bases of the junction left unmatched. Germline V lookup: CDR1 MNHEY, CDR2 SVGAGI. CDR3 length equals 13 residues. The CDR3 coding sequence is TGTGCCAGCAGTCGCCTGTCGGGAGGCGAGCAGTACTTC. Its translation: CASSRLSGGEQYF.

CDR3 nucleotide sequence: TGTGCCAGCAGTTTGCCGTTGAGACAGGGGGCCGGGTACGAGCAGTACTTC. This translates into CASSLPLRQGAGYEQYF. This rearrangement joins TRBV28 to TRBJ2-7; the match to TRBD1 covers 10 bases. The J segment lost 4 bases and the V segment lost 3 bases, leaving 12 bases of the junction unmatched. This CDR3 spans 17 amino acids. Germline loops: CDR1 MDHEN, CDR2 SYDVKM.

The chain employs TRBV4-1 and TRBJ2-7; TRBD1 matches 10 bases. Looked up from germline, CDR1 is MGHRA and CDR2 is YSYEKL. After removal of 2 bases from V and 9 bases from J, the junction contained 7 bases not matched to a gene. The CDR3 totals 14 residues. The CDR3 is CASSQPGQGVGQYF. CDR3 DNA sequence: TGCGCCAGCAGCCAACCCGGACAGGGGGTCGGGCAGTACTTC.

CDR3 amino acids: CASSSGTSGGEQFF. CDR3 nucleotide sequence: TGTGCCAGCAGTTCCGGGACATCGGGCGGTGAGCAGTTCTTC. The chain joins TRBV27 to TRBJ2-1, with a weak D call TRBD1 (6 bases). Germline CDR1 reads MNHEY; CDR2 reads SMNVEV (reference sequence). Trimming took off 4 bases at V and 9 bases at J, with 16 bases between the two ends. CDR3 length equals 14 residues.

V is TRBV6-1 and J is TRBJ2-3, with TRBD2 identical over 9 bases. The junction had 6 bases not matched to a gene; V was cut back by 6 bases and J by 5 bases. Germline lookup yields CDR1 MNHNS and CDR2 SASEGT. The CDR3 consists of 14 residues. CDR3 nucleotides: TGTGCCAGCAGACCCTTAGCGGGAGAAGATACGCAGTATTTT. Amino acid sequence: CASRPLAGEDTQYF.

The rearrangement uses TRBV4-1 and TRBJ2-1; 7 nucleotides agree with TRBD1. Germline loops: CDR1 MGHRA, CDR2 YSYEKL. Trimming removed 3 bases from V and 5 bases from J; junction bases left unmatched: 10. CDR3 length equals 16 residues. DNA for the CDR3: TGCGCCAGCAGCCACAGAGGGGGCGAAATCCACAATGAGCAGTTCTTC. Translation: CASSHRGGEIHNEQFF.

This rearrangement joins TRBV6-5 to TRBJ2-1; possible D gene TRBD1, 5 bases. The CDR3 is made up of 15 amino acids. Trimming pared 5 bases from V and 0 bases from J, leaving 11 bases between. CDR1 is MNHEY and CDR2 is SVGAGI in the germline V gene. The chain's CDR3 is CASSPRDSSYNEQFF. As DNA, the CDR3 is TGTGCCAGCAGTCCCAGGGATAGCTCCTACAATGAGCAGTTCTTC.

The chain links TRBV4-3 to TRBJ2-7; D is unresolved. V lost 0 bases and J lost 0, with 12 bases in between. This CDR3 comprises 16 residues. CDR1 and CDR2 from the germline V gene are LGHNA and YSLEER. For the CDR3, the DNA is TGCGCCAGCAGCCAAGATCTTCCGAGGAGCTCCTACGAGCAGTACTTC. It specifies CASSQDLPRSSYEQYF.